The entry below gives a single TCR beta chain sequence along with its context. Methods used by the authors: From reference gene primer amplification, estimates of nucleated cell counts were derived. Profiling relied on immunoSEQ multiplex PCR, and the TCRdb table lists in-frame clones only, not all of them. Clone size and the V and J calls come from that table; the DNA yielded D and trimming. The data hold nearly 200,000 clones, with around four fifths observed a single time. The sample comes from a study of blood T cell repertoires in COVID-19. Study-level information: The United States, Italy and Spain supplied acute and convalescent COVID-19 samples. Nucleic acid was either cDNA or gDNA, and it came from T cells, B-cell-depleted T cells, or PBMCs.

Germline V lookup: CDR1 KGHSH, CDR2 LQKENI. The CDR3 contains 19 residues. The germline V and J ends were trimmed by 5 bases and 1 base, with 26 bases remaining between them. The gene calls are TRBV18 and TRBJ1-2; TRBD1 might be the D (6 bases). Material for sequencing was peripheral blood. The receptor was derived from a human donor in a cohort sampled during active COVID-19. In DNA form, the CDR3 reads TGTGCCAGCTCAGAATCCTTATTACCCTCAGGGGATAATAACTATGGCTACACCTTC. It is translated as CASSESLLPSGDNNYGYTF.